This TCR beta chain is drawn from a study of T cell repertoires in cytomegalovirus infection. TCRdb redid the calling of the reads with MiXCR, one entry per CDR3 protein. Of some 300,000 distinct CDR3 sequences detected, around 9.6% appear once; the ten largest clones hold approximately 2.3%. This clonotype was counted at least ten times. The germline V gene encodes CDR1 ENHRY and CDR2 SYGVKD. The CDR3 consists of 17 residues. The V end lost 3 bases, the J end lost 0 bases, and 15 bases lay between the germline ends. The chain carries TRBV10-3 and TRBJ2-1; D perhaps matches TRBD1 (5 bases). The TCR was taken from a human donor in good health (CMV status not recorded). Some clones in this sample may be carry-over from other donors' samples. The material sequenced was PBMCs. Here the CDR3 DNA reads TGTGCCATCAGTGATCAATCAGGGTTAAGCTCCTACAATGAGCAGTTCTTC. Protein sequence: CAISDQSGLSSYNEQFF.